This T cell receptor beta chain came from a study of coeliac disease. Study summary: Disease groups: newly diagnosed active, refractory type I, gluten-free-diet controlled.

Notes on this clone: Its antigen remains unknown.

With 5 bases clipped from V and 2 bases from J, the junction kept 6 bases outside the gene matches. This CDR3 region has 16 residues. Per the germline V gene, CDR1 is SEHNR and CDR2 is FQNEAQ (reference sequence). Cells were frozen in aliquots of roughly 500,000, and one aliquot per fraction was sequenced. Study results and limitations: TRB repertoires were largely private, with most amino acid sequences found in only one sample. The authors judged this method unsuitable for unbiased gliadin-specific T cell detection.

Profiling relied on immunoSEQ multiplex PCR, and the TCRdb table lists in-frame clones only, not all of them. The data show thousands of clones, 62% seen once. The sample was lymphocytes from the gut lamina propria. The rearrangement links TRBV7-9 to TRBJ2-3, with 11 bases fitting TRBD2. The TCR sequence derives from a man aged 60 to 69 with celiac disease on a gluten-free diet. The CDR3 DNA reads TGTGCCAGCAGCGCCTTACTAGCGGGGGACACAGATACGCAGTATTTT. This codes for CASSALLAGDTDTQYF.